A selection of T cell receptor beta chains follows, all from one sample in a study of regulatory T cells in long-lasting Graves disease. TCRdb re-called the multiplex PCR reads through MiXCR, storing one row per CDR3 protein. This table holds roughly 510,000 distinct CDR3 sequences, roughly 16% found once. These data also formed part of another study, on T cells in Graves' hyperthyroidism and ophthalmopathy.

The specimen was peripheral blood mononuclear cells (PBMCs), collected at new diagnosis, from a patient treated with antithyroid drugs. All receptors derive from a man aged 18 to 30 with Graves disease. CDR3s include the opening cysteine and the closing phenylalanine or tryptophan. A D gene is named only where the DNA matches it firmly. Some rows have no size entry. The others give once, few or many, or a class for an expanded clone.

J	D	V	size	DNA	CDR3
TRBJ2-5	NA	TRBV12-3/TRBV12-4	few	TGTGCCAGCAGTTTAAGCCGGGCAACGGGGGAGACCCAGTACTTC	CASSLSRATGETQYF
TRBJ2-7	NA	TRBV4-1	few	TGCGCCAGCAGCCAAGCTGAGAGGGGGGATTACGAGCAGTACTTC	CASSQAERGDYEQYF
TRBJ2-2	TRBD2	TRBV27	few	TGTGCCAGCAGTGGGAACAGGGCGGGAGGCGGGGAGCTGTTTTTT	CASSGNRAGGGELFF
TRBJ2-3	NA	TRBV7-6	many	TGTGCCAGCAGCTTTTCTGCAGATACGCAGTATTTT	CASSFSADTQYF
TRBJ2-5	TRBD2	TRBV27	many	TGTGCCAGCAGTTCGGGACTAGCGGGGCGGGCCGGGGCCCAGTACTTC	CASSSGLAGRAGAQYF
TRBJ2-7	TRBD2	TRBV20-1	few	TGCAGTGCTAGAGTTGGCGGGAGCAACCTCATCGAGCAGTACTTC	CSARVGGSNLIEQYF
TRBJ1-5	NA	TRBV5-1	few	TGCGCCAGCAGCTTCACGGGGGGTCAGCCCCAGCATTTT	CASSFTGGQPQHF
TRBJ1-4	NA	TRBV6-1	few	TGTGCCAGCAGTGAATCGCAGGGTTGGGCTGAAAAACTGTTTTTT	CASSESQGWAEKLFF
TRBJ2-1	TRBD2	TRBV7-3	many	TGTGCCAGCAGCTTAACTAGCGGGACCTCCTACAATGAGCAGTTCTTC	CASSLTSGTSYNEQFF
TRBJ2-1	NA	TRBV27	many	TGTGCCAGCAGTCCGGGACAAAGATTCTACAATGAGCAGTTCTTC	CASSPGQRFYNEQFF
TRBJ2-7	NA	TRBV30	NA	TGTGCCTGGAGATTAGGCGGGACAGCAACCTACGAGCAGTACTTC	CAWRLGGTATYEQYF
TRBJ2-1	NA	TRBV12-3/TRBV12-4	many	TGTGCCAGCAGTTTCAACTCCTACAATGAGCAGTTCTTC	CASSFNSYNEQFF
TRBJ2-5	TRBD2	TRBV19	NA	TGTGCCAGTAGGGGTACTAGCGGGAGAGAGACCCAGTACTTC	CASRGTSGRETQYF
TRBJ2-3	TRBD1	TRBV29-1	many	TGCAGCGTTGCAGACAGGGGGACAGATACGCAGTATTTT	CSVADRGTDTQYF
TRBJ2-1	NA	TRBV20-1	many	TGCAGTGCTGTTGTTAGGCGGGTCTCCTACAATGAGCAGTTCTTC	CSAVVRRVSYNEQFF
TRBJ2-3	TRBD2	TRBV5-1	NA	TGCGCCAGCAGCCATACTAGCGGAGGGACAGATACGCAGTATTTT	CASSHTSGGTDTQYF
TRBJ2-1	NA	TRBV6-2/TRBV6-3	NA	TGTGCCAGCAGGGGAGGACGGGATGAGCAGTTCTTC	CASRGGRDEQFF
TRBJ2-3	NA	TRBV6-1	NA	TGTGCCAGCACCGAGGGGCTAGCCAGCACAGATACGCAGTATTTT	CASTEGLASTDTQYF